This entry lists 10 T cell receptor beta chains sequenced from one sample in a study of CD8 T cells in Susac syndrome. Random-hexamer reverse transcription was applied to roughly 0.5 to 1 ug RNA. TCRdb re-analysed the immunoSEQ multiplex PCR reads in MiXCR, keeping a single row per CDR3 protein. Here the sample spans about 240,000 distinct CDR3 sequences, 90% to 96% being singletons. The source material was CD4+ T cells from PBMCs. These receptors came from a human donor with Susac syndrome.

The J gene is TRBJ2-7, the V gene TRBV12-3 or TRBV12-4, with D perhaps matching TRBD1 or TRBD2 (6 bases each). Trimming took 2 bases from V and 4 from J, leaving 12 bases between them. The length of the CDR3 is 14 residues. The CDR3 loop reads CASSLKTGGYEQYF. The CDR3 nucleotides are TGTGCCAGCAGTTTAAAGACAGGAGGGTACGAGCAGTACTTC.

The CDR3: CSARDPAGPATDTQYF. CDR3 nucleotides: TGCAGTGCTAGAGATCCTGCGGGCCCAGCCACAGATACGCAGTATTTT. V usage is TRBV20-1 and J usage is TRBJ2-3, with a possible D match to TRBD2 (5 bases). The V end lost 0 bases, the J end lost 2 bases, and 15 bases lay between the germline ends. CDR1 and CDR2 (germline): DFQATT, SNEGSKA (reference sequence). The length of the CDR3 is 16 residues.

The V gene is TRBV25-1, the J gene TRBJ2-7; maybe TRBD1 (6 bases). Deletions cut 7 bases from V and 5 bases from J, with 18 bases between. The length of the CDR3 is 14 residues. CDR1 MGHDK and CDR2 SYGVNS come from the germline V gene. CDR3 region: CASTSEVRGHEQYF. CDR3 DNA: TGTGCCAGCACCTCCGAGGTCAGGGGACACGAGCAGTACTTC.

The genes are TRBV20-1 and TRBJ1-5, with D hard to call. Germline loops: CDR1 DFQATT, CDR2 SNEGSKA (reference sequence). Trimming removed 3 bases from V and 6 bases from J, with 12 bases in between. This CDR3 comprises 13 residues. In nucleotides, the CDR3 is TGCAGTGCTAGGGGATTTTCAGGTCAGCCCCAGCATTTT. Residues: CSARGFSGQPQHF.

The rearrangement links TRBV30 to TRBJ2-5; 12 positions match TRBD2. V trimming: 2 bases; J trimming: 4 bases; junction bases outside the gene matches: 5. CDR1 and CDR2 from the germline V gene are GTSNPN and SVGIG (reference sequence). The CDR3 has 15 residues. CDR3: CAWSPWGLAGETQYF. CDR3 in DNA: TGTGCCTGGAGTCCGTGGGGACTAGCGGGAGAGACCCAGTACTTC. The whole variable domain, remainder taken from reference TRBV30 and TRBJ2-5, is SQTIHQWPATLVQPVGSPLSLECTVEGTSNPNLYWYRQAAGRGLQLLFYSVGIGQISSEVPQNLSASRPQDRQFILSSKKLLLSDSGFYLCAWSPWGLAGETQYFGPGTRLLVL.

This chain uses TRBV4-1 with TRBJ2-3; D tentatively fits TRBD1 or TRBD2 (5 bases each). Trimming cost V 4 bases and J 0 bases, with 14 bases left between them. Germline V CDR1 and CDR2: MGHRA, YSYEKL. The CDR3 contains 16 residues. In DNA, the CDR3 is TGCGCCAGCAGCCCCACAGGAGCGGAGAGCACAGATACGCAGTATTTT. Protein: CASSPTGAESTDTQYF.

The rearrangement uses TRBV12-3 or TRBV12-4 and TRBJ2-1; possibly TRBD2 for D (6 bases). The CDR3 loop spans 18 amino acids. Trimming took off 3 bases at V and 6 bases at J, with 24 bases between the two ends. In DNA, the CDR3 is TGTGCCAGCAGTTTTCGCGGCAGGGAAGCGGGTGGGGCCAATGAGCAGTTCTTC. It specifies CASSFRGREAGGANEQFF.

The V gene is TRBV20-1, the J gene TRBJ1-4; no firm D call. Germline V lookup: CDR1 DFQATT, CDR2 SNEGSKA (reference sequence). Trimming removed 0 bases from V and 0 bases from J, with 2 bases in between. CDR3 length equals 13 residues. The CDR3 here is CSARDPTNEKLFF. CDR3 coding DNA: TGCAGTGCTAGAGACCCAACTAATGAAAAACTGTTTTTT.

The rearrangement links TRBV6-5 to TRBJ1-5; D possibly corresponds to TRBD1 (5 bases). V was trimmed by 2 bases and J by 0 bases, leaving 8 bases between them. CDR1 and CDR2 from the germline V gene are MNHEY and SVGAGI. The CDR3 totals 15 residues. The CDR3 protein is CASSYGGDSNQPQHF. In nucleotides, the CDR3 is TGTGCCAGCAGTTACGGAGGGGATAGCAATCAGCCCCAGCATTTT.

This chain connects TRBV12-3 or TRBV12-4 to TRBJ2-5; D is ambiguous. The CDR3 spans 12 residues. V lost 7 bases to trimming and J lost 5 bases, with 11 bases between them. The CDR3 loop reads CASNELGETQYF. DNA of the CDR3: TGTGCCAGCAATGAGCTTGGGGAGACCCAGTACTTC.